This TCR beta chain was captured by sequencing in a study of blood T cell repertoires in COVID-19. Study-wide context: From the United States, Italy and Spain came samples of acute and convalescent COVID-19. The cDNA or gDNA used as material had been derived from T cells, B-cell-depleted T cells, or PBMCs.

Those enrolled in Seattle joined during active infection and were followed longitudinally afterward. TCRdb's copy holds only in-frame clones and misses some; the assay was immunoSEQ multiplex PCR. The table lists about 100,000 clones, more than 90% of them singletons. Sample: peripheral blood. The TCR was taken from a woman aged 45 to 65 with COVID-19, enrolled during active disease.

The CDR3 nucleotides are TGTGCCAGCCTACACAGGGGAAGCAATCAGCCCCAGCATTTT. This gives the protein CASLHRGSNQPQHF. The genes are TRBV6-5 and TRBJ1-5, with 7 bases matching TRBD1. Germline CDR1 MNHEY, CDR2 SVGAGI. This CDR3 is built from 14 residues. J gave up 1 base and V 8 bases, and 5 bases lay outside the gene matches.